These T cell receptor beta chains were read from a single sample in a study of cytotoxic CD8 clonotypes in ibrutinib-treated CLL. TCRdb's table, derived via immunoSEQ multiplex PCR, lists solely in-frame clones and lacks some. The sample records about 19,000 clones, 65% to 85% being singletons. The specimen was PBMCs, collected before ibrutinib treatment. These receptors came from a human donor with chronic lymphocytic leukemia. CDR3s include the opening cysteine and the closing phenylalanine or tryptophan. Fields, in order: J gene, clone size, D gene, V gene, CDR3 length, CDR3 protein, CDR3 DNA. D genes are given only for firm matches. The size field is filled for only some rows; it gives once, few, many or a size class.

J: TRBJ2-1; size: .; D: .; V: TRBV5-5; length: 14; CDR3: CASSLQSSYNEQFF; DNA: TGTGCCAGCAGCTTGCAGAGCTCCTACAATGAGCAGTTCTTC
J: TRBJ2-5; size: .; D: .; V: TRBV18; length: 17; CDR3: CASSPSFPGNAGETQYF; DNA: TGTGCCAGCTCACCCTCATTCCCAGGGAACGCCGGGGAGACCCAGTACTTC
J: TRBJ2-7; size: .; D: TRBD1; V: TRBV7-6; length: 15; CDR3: CASSVAGTVRYEQYF; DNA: TGTGCCAGCAGCGTTGCCGGGACAGTCCGTTACGAGCAGTACTTC
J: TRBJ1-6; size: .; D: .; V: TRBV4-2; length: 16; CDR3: CASSLDRSSYNSPLHF; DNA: TGTGCCAGCAGCTTAGACAGGAGCTCCTATAATTCACCCCTCCACTTT
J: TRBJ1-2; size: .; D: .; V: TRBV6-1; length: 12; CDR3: CASSARELGYTF; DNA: TGTGCCAGCAGTGCCAGGGAACTCGGCTACACCTTC
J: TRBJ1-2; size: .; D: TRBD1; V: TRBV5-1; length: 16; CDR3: CASSFTGTGLSYGYTF; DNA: TGCGCCAGCAGCTTCACCGGGACAGGGCTGTCCTATGGCTACACCTTC
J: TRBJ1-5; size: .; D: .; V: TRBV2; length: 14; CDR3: CASSRSGSNQPQHF; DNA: TGTGCCAGCAGTAGGTCAGGTAGCAATCAGCCCCAGCATTTT
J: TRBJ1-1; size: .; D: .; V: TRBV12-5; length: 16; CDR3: CASGLVRDITGAEAFF; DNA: TGTGCTAGTGGTTTGGTCCGGGACATAACGGGGGCTGAAGCTTTCTTT
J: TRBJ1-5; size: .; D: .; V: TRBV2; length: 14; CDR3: CASSGGGGTQPQHF; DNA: TGTGCCAGCAGTGGGGGCGGAGGGACTCAGCCCCAGCATTTT
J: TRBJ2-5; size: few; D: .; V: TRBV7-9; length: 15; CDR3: CASSAYQGNVETQYF; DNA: TGTGCCAGCAGCGCCTACCAGGGGAACGTGGAGACCCAGTACTTC
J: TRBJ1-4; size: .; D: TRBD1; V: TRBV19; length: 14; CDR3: CASTVQGLGEKLFF; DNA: TGTGCCAGTACCGTACAGGGGCTGGGCGAAAAACTGTTTTTT
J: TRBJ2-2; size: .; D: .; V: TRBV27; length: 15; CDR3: CASSLGRENTGELFF; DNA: TGTGCCAGCAGTTTGGGACGAGAGAACACCGGGGAGCTGTTTTTT
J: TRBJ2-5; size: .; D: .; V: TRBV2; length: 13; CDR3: CASTLYSGETQYF; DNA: TGTGCCAGCACCCTGTATTCCGGCGAGACCCAGTACTTC
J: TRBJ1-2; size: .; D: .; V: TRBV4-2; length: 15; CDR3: CASSQDMGSDYGYTF; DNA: TGTGCCAGCAGCCAAGATATGGGGTCAGATTATGGCTACACCTTC
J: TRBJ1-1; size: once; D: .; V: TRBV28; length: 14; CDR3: CASILRRMNTEAFF; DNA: TGTGCCAGCATCCTTCGGCGGATGAACACTGAAGCTTTCTTT
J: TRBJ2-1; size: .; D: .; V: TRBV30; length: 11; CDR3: CAWGVYNEQFF; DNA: TGTGCCTGGGGAGTTTACAATGAGCAGTTCTTC
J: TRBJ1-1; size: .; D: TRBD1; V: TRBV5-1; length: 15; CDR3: CASRPGTGLMTEAFF; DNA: TGCGCCAGCAGGCCCGGGACAGGGTTGATGACTGAAGCTTTCTTT
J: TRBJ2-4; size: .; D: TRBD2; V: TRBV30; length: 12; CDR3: CAGTGTSSIQYF; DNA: TGTGCCGGTACCGGGACTAGCAGCATTCAGTACTTC
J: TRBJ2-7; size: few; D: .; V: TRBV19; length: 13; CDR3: CASSKDYSYEQYF; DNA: TGTGCCAGTAGTAAGGACTATTCCTACGAGCAGTACTTC
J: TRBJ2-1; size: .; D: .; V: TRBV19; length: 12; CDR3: CASSRGAHEQFF; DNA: TGTGCCAGTAGTAGGGGGGCGCATGAGCAGTTCTTC
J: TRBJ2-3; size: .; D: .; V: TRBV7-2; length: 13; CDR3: CASSLSPTDTQYF; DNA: TGTGCCAGCAGCTTATCCCCCACAGATACGCAGTATTTT
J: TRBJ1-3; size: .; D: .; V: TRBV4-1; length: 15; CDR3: CASSLGASSGNTIYF; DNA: TGCGCCAGCAGTCTGGGGGCCAGCTCTGGAAACACCATATATTTT
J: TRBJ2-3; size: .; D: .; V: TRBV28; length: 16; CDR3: CASSAGGSPSTDTQYF; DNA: TGTGCCAGCAGTGCCGGGGGCAGCCCCTCCACAGATACGCAGTATTTT
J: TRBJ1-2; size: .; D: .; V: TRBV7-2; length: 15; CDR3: CASSPDSSLGSGYTF; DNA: TGTGCCAGCAGTCCAGACAGTTCGCTAGGGTCGGGCTACACCTTC
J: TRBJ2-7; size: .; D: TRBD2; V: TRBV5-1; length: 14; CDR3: CASSAGLELYEQYF; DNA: TGCGCCAGCAGCGCAGGACTAGAACTATACGAGCAGTACTTC
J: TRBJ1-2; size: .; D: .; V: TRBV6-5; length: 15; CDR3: CASSRTVPLGYGYTF; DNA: TGTGCCAGCAGTCGGACAGTACCTCTCGGCTATGGCTACACCTTC
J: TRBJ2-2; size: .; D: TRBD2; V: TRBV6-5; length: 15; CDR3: CASSQAGTRTGELFF; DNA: TGTGCCAGCAGCCAAGCCGGGACTAGAACCGGGGAGCTGTTTTTT
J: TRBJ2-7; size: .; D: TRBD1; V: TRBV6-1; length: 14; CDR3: CASRTGTGPYEQYF; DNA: TGTGCCAGCAGGACCGGGACAGGACCTTACGAGCAGTACTTC
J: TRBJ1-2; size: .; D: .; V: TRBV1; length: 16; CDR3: CTSRNKGVRKTYGYTF; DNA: TGCACCAGCAGAAATAAGGGTGTGCGAAAGACCTATGGCTACACCTTC
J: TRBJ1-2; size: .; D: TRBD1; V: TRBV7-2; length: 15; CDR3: CASSPGQGAAYGYTF; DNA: TGTGCCAGCAGCCCAGGACAGGGGGCGGCCTATGGCTACACCTTC
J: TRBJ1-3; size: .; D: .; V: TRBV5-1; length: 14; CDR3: CASSLTVSGNTIYF; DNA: TGCGCCAGCAGCTTGACAGTTTCTGGAAACACCATATATTTT
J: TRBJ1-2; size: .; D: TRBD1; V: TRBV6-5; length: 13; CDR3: CASSPGQGLGYTF; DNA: TGTGCCAGCAGCCCGGGACAGGGGCTTGGCTACACCTTC